This entry is about one T cell receptor beta chain. This CDR3 is 14 amino acids long. CDR1 is MNHEY and CDR2 is SMNVEV in the germline V gene (reference sequence). Between the trimmed V and J ends, which lost 3 bases and 5 bases, there was a span of 12 bases. This sample was taken from a study of T cell clones after liver transplantation. The wider study: Post-transplant blood was tracked for graft-donor-reactive T cell clones identified in a pre-transplant mixed lymphocyte reaction. Graft-donor-reactive sequences were compared with third-party-reactive TCRbeta sequences from pre-transplant mixed lymphocyte reactions. Blood was drawn pre-transplant, before withdrawal, and after full or failed withdrawal.

Sequencing used immunoSEQ multiplex PCR; TCRdb keeps in-frame clones, though not all of them. The sample contains over 70,000 clones, under 90% of which appear only once. The rearrangement uses TRBV27 and TRBJ2-3; perhaps TRBD2 as D (7 bases). This sequence originates from a human patient who received a liver transplant. Some T cells may have originated in the graft donor. The sample consisted of CD4+ T cells from blood, taken 12 months after liver transplant. The CDR3 region is CASSLAGAGDTQYF. CDR3 sequence (DNA): TGTGCCAGCAGTTTGGCGGGGGCTGGAGATACGCAGTATTTT.